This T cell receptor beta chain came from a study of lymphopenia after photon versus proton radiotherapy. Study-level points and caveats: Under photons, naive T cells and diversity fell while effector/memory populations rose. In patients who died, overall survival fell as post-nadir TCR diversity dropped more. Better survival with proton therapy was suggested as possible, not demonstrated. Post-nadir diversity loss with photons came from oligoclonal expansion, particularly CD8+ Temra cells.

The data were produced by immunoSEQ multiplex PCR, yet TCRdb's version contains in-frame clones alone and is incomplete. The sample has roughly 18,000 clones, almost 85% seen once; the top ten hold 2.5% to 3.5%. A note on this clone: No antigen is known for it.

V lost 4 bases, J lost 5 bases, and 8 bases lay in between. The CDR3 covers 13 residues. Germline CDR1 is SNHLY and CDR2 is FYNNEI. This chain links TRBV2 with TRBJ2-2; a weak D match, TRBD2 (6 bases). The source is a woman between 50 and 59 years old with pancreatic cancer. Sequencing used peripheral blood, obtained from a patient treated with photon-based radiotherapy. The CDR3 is CASSGSGTGELFF. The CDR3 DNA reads TGTGCCAGCAGTGGGAGCGGGACCGGGGAGCTGTTTTTT.